This passage covers 20 T cell receptor beta chains from one sample sequenced in a study of T-cell reconstitution after alpha-beta-depleted transplantation in children. This sample's TCRbeta library carried unique molecular identifier barcodes. TCRdb called the PCR reads again in MiXCR, with one record for every CDR3 protein. Altogether around 76,000 distinct CDR3 sequences are present, 15% to 20% being singletons, with the ten largest covering roughly half. The input for sequencing was PBMCs, mostly from graft donor cells, taken 360 days after TCRalphabeta/CD19-depleted stem cell transplant. These receptors originate from a male patient between 2 and 15 years old who had a stem cell transplant for acute lymphoblastic leukemia, so the T cells may come from the graft donor.

In its sample, this clonotype was seen many times. This chain links TRBV18 with TRBJ2-3; 8 nucleotides align to TRBD2. The CDR3 loop spans 16 amino acids. V shed 3 bases and J 7 bases; nucleotides not matched to a gene: 12. Germline CDR1 is KGHSH and CDR2 is LQKENI. CDR3 coding DNA: TGTGCCAGCTCACCCTCCGCGGGGGGAATTCGATATACGCAGTATTTT. Encoded protein: CASSPSAGGIRYTQYF.

The chain uses TRBV5-5 and TRBJ2-7; possibly TRBD1 or TRBD2 for D (5 bases each). This CDR3 comprises 14 residues. Germline V gene sequence: CDR1 SGHKS, CDR2 YYEKEE (reference sequence). Between the trimmed V and J ends, which lost 4 bases and 3 bases, there was a span of 14 bases. CDR3 loop: CASSRLPGHYEQYF. DNA for the CDR3: TGTGCCAGCAGCCGGCTTCCGGGGCACTACGAGCAGTACTTC.

This clonotype occurred a few times. The chain joins TRBV7-9 to TRBJ1-2; no clear D. The length of the CDR3 is 14 residues. Germline lookup yields CDR1 SEHNR and CDR2 FQNEAQ (reference sequence). V was cut by 6 bases and J by 2 bases, with 13 bases left in between. This CDR3 is CASSDSGWNYGYTF. In nucleotides, the CDR3 is TGTGCCAGCAGTGACTCGGGATGGAACTATGGCTACACCTTC.

This clonotype has more than one count but fewer than ten. The V call is TRBV12-3 or TRBV12-4, the J call TRBJ2-5, with 10 bases identical to TRBD2. The trim removed 6 bases at V and 5 bases at J, leaving 6 bases unmatched. There are 14 residues in the CDR3. The CDR3 spells CASRLAGVGETQYF. The CDR3 region has the DNA TGTGCCAGCAGGCTAGCGGGAGTTGGGGAGACCCAGTACTTC.

This rearrangement joins TRBV12-3 or TRBV12-4 to TRBJ2-7; D remains unclear. V lost 3 bases and J lost 0, with 9 bases in between. This CDR3 comprises 14 residues. The CDR3: CASSFSDISYEQYF. CDR3 DNA: TGTGCCAGCAGTTTCTCTGACATCTCCTACGAGCAGTACTTC.

This clonotype showed up just a few times. The chain combines TRBV12-3 or TRBV12-4 with TRBJ1-2, with D possibly matching TRBD1 (6 bases). Trimming cost V 6 bases and J 5 bases, with 16 bases left between them. This CDR3 is built from 14 residues. Here the CDR3 DNA reads TGTGCCAGCAGGGAACAGGGTTTTGAGTATGGCTACACCTTC. As protein: CASREQGFEYGYTF.

The CDR3 coding sequence is TGTGCCAGCAGTATGAGGACTAGCGGGAGAGTTTCAGATACGCAGTATTTT. Protein: CASSMRTSGRVSDTQYF. This rearrangement joins TRBV12-3 or TRBV12-4 to TRBJ2-3, with 13 bases lining up with TRBD2. CDR3 length: 17 amino acids. J was trimmed by 4 bases and V by 5 bases; bases with no gene match: 9.

This chain uses TRBV12-3 or TRBV12-4 with TRBJ1-1; D perhaps matches TRBD1 (5 bases). The CDR3 has 16 amino acids. V shed 3 bases and J shed 7 bases, with 21 bases lying between them. In nucleotides, the CDR3 is TGTGCCAGCAGTTTTGAACAGGCGATGGGGTATGGTGAAGCTTTCTTT. This sequence encodes CASSFEQAMGYGEAFF.

V is TRBV4-1 and J is TRBJ1-2, with D possibly matching TRBD1 (5 bases). Germline assignment: CDR1 MGHRA and CDR2 YSYEKL. This CDR3 spans 15 amino acids. V gave up 1 base and J gave up 1 base, with 10 bases separating them. For the CDR3, the DNA is TGCGCCAGCAGCCAAGGGTTCGGGGGTAACTATGGCTACACCTTC. Translating gives CASSQGFGGNYGYTF.

The CDR3 region is CASSLGQGNGELFF. The CDR3 DNA is TGCGCCAGCAGCTTGGGACAGGGGAACGGGGAGCTGTTTTTT. The chain couples TRBV5-1 to TRBJ2-2; 8 bases line up with TRBD1. Per germline, CDR1 SGHRS and CDR2 YFSETQ. The CDR3 has 14 residues. With 0 bases clipped from V and 7 bases from J, the junction kept 2 bases outside the gene matches.

In this sample, this clonotype turned up a few times. V is TRBV6-5 and J is TRBJ1-1, with D unresolved. Germline values: CDR1 MNHEY, CDR2 SVGAGI. The CDR3 consists of 14 residues. Trimming removed 2 bases from V and 1 base from J, with 8 bases in between. CDR3 region: CASSYGGPNTEAFF. The CDR3 bases are TGTGCCAGCAGTTACGGCGGGCCGAACACTGAAGCTTTCTTT.

This clonotype was observed a few times. The rearrangement links TRBV2 to TRBJ2-3; 8 bases agree with TRBD2. The V segment lost 6 bases and the J segment 6 bases; nucleotides outside the gene matches: 17. CDR3 length: 17 residues. CDR1 is SNHLY, CDR2 FYNNEI, per germline. The CDR3 reads CASSLPPAGGVRDTQYF. The CDR3 DNA is TGTGCCAGCAGCCTTCCTCCGGCGGGGGGCGTTCGGGATACGCAGTATTTT.

This clonotype was observed a handful of times. The rearrangement uses TRBV20-1 and TRBJ2-1; no definite D call. CDR1 is DFQATT, CDR2 SNEGSKA, per germline (reference sequence). The length of the CDR3 is 13 residues. The V gene lost 0 bases and the J gene lost 8 bases, with 11 bases spanning the gap. The CDR3 DNA is TGCAGTGCTAGAGATCTTGTCTTGTATGAGCAGTTCTTC. It translates to CSARDLVLYEQFF.

This clonotype was seen a handful of times. The chain joins TRBV4-1 to TRBJ2-3; perhaps TRBD1 as D (6 bases). Trimming cost V 4 bases and J 4 bases, with 18 bases left between them. Germline V gene data show CDR1 as MGHRA and CDR2 as YSYEKL. The CDR3 consists of 16 residues. CDR3 coding DNA: TGCGCCAGCAGCCTCTCGGGACATATTATCGCAGATACGCAGTATTTT. Translation gives CASSLSGHIIADTQYF.

There are a few counts of this clonotype. The chain links TRBV4-1 to TRBJ2-5, with 10 bases lining up with TRBD2. J gave up 5 bases and V 0 bases, and 12 bases lay outside the gene matches. This CDR3 contains 18 residues. CDR1 MGHRA and CDR2 YSYEKL come from the germline V gene. CDR3 region: CASSQDRGASGRRETQYF. In DNA form, the CDR3 reads TGCGCCAGCAGCCAAGATAGGGGGGCTAGCGGGAGACGGGAGACCCAGTACTTC.

The rearrangement uses TRBV6-5 and TRBJ2-7, with D possibly matching TRBD2 (5 bases). This CDR3 comprises 15 residues. The ends were cut back, 2 bases at V and 4 bases at J, with 15 bases in the middle. Per germline, CDR1 MNHEY and CDR2 SVGAGI. The CDR3 DNA is TGTGCCAGCAGTTACGCCCAGCGGCCCTCGTACGAGCAGTACTTC. Its translation: CASSYAQRPSYEQYF.

V usage is TRBV19 and J usage is TRBJ2-7; tentatively, D is TRBD1 (6 bases). The CDR3 totals 13 residues. V dropped 5 bases and J dropped 3 bases, with 11 bases sitting between them. Germline V CDR1 and CDR2: LNHDA, SQIVND (reference sequence). This chain's CDR3 is CASSGDTVYEQYF. Written as DNA, the CDR3 is TGTGCCAGTAGTGGGGACACGGTCTACGAGCAGTACTTC.

The rearrangement uses TRBV7-9 and TRBJ2-7; D may match TRBD1 or TRBD2 (5 bases each). The CDR3 spans 16 residues. Germline CDR1 and CDR2: SEHNR and FQNEAQ (reference sequence). V gave up 2 bases and J gave up 4 bases, with 18 bases separating them. The CDR3, as DNA: TGTGCCAGCAGCTTAAGTCTAGCCAAGAAGGGGTACGAGCAGTACTTC. As protein: CASSLSLAKKGYEQYF. Variable domain in full (rest from reference TRBV7-9 and TRBJ2-7): DTGVSQNPRHKITKRGQNVTFRCDPISEHNRLYWYRQTLGQGPEFLTYFQNEAQLEKSRLLSDRFSAERPKGSFSTLEIQRTEQGDSAMYLCASSLSLAKKGYEQYFGPGTRLTVT.

DNA of the CDR3: TGTGCCAGCAGGCTAGCGGGAGTAGTAAAAGAGACCCAGTACTTC. The encoded protein is CASRLAGVVKETQYF. This chain uses TRBV12-3 or TRBV12-4 with TRBJ2-5; TRBD2 aligns across 10 bases. The CDR3 has 15 amino acids. The V and J ends lost 6 bases and 3 bases, in that order; junction bases with no gene match: 7.

The V call is TRBV27, the J call TRBJ2-1, with 9 positions matching TRBD1. Germline values: CDR1 MNHEY, CDR2 SMNVEV (reference sequence). The CDR3 has 15 residues. Trimming cost V 6 bases and J 2 bases; bases outside gene matches: 5. CDR3: CASSFGQGPYNEQFF. Here the CDR3 DNA reads TGTGCCAGCAGCTTCGGACAGGGGCCCTACAATGAGCAGTTCTTC.